Only a few counts were recorded for the clone carrying this TCR beta chain. Its antigen is currently unknown. The data belong to a study of early T cells in non-severe SARS-CoV-2 infection. Turning to the study itself: The sequenced material was bulk RNA from unsorted whole blood, and its chains were unpaired. Findings of the study overall: Missing private and CD4 specificities, VDJdb matching favored anti-spike CD8 responses.

V shed 5 bases and J 6 bases; nucleotides not matched to a gene: 16. The V gene's germline CDR1 is SGHTA and CDR2 FQGNSA. There are 17 residues in the CDR3. In the library, individual cDNA molecules carried attached unique molecular identifiers. TCRdb re-called the 5' RACE reads with MiXCR, one entry per CDR3 protein. This table holds approximately 38,000 distinct CDR3 sequences, roughly 4.3% found once. The receptor's source is an adult who was a healthcare worker with PCR-confirmed SARS-CoV-2 infection or an uninfected control (not recorded which). The chain carries TRBV7-2 and TRBJ2-5; 9 bases agree with TRBD1. Sequenced sample: whole blood. CDR3 residues: CASSQLSLWTGDQTQYF. DNA for the CDR3: TGTGCCAGCAGCCAATTATCCCTCTGGACAGGGGACCAGACCCAGTACTTC. The full variable domain, in which reference TRBV7-2 and TRBJ2-5 provide the parts outside the CDR3, is GAGVSQSPSNKVTEKGKDVELRCDPISGHTALYWYRQSLGQGLEFLIYFQGNSAPDKSGLPSDRFSAERTGGSVSTLTIQRTQQEDSAVYLCASSQLSLWTGDQTQYFGPGTRLLVL.